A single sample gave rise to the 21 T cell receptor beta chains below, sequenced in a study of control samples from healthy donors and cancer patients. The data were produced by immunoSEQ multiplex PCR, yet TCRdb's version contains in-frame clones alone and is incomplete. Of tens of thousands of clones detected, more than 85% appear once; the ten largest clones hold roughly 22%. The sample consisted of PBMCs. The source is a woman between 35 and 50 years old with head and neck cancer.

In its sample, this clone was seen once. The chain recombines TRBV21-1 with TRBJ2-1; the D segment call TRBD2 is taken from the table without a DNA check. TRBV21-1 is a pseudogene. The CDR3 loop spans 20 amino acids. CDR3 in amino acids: CASSKVWKTSGRSPDNEQFF. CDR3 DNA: TGTGCCAGCAGCAAAGTATGGAAGACTAGCGGGAGGTCCCCGGATAATGAGCAGTTCTTC.

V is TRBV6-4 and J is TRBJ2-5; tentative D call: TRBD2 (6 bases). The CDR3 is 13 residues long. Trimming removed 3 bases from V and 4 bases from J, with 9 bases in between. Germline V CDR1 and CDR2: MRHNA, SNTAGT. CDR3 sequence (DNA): TGTGCCAGCAGTGAAGAGGAGGGAGAGACCCAGTACTTC. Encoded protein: CASSEEEGETQYF.

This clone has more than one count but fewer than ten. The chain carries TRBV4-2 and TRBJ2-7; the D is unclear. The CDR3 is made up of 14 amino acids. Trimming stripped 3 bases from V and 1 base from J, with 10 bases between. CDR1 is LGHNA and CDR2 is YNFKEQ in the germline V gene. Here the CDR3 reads CASSQNPRSYEQYF. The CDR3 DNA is TGTGCCAGCAGCCAGAATCCTCGGTCCTACGAGCAGTACTTC.

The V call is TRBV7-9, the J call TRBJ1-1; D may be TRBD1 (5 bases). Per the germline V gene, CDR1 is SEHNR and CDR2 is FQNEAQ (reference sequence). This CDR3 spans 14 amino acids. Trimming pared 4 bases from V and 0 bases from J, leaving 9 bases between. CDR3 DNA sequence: TGTGCCAGCAGCTCCCAGGGCCTGAACACTGAAGCTTTCTTT. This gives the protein CASSSQGLNTEAFF. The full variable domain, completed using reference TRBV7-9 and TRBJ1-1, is DTGVSQNPRHKITKRGQNVTFRCDPISEHNRLYWYRQTLGQGPEFLTYFQNEAQLEKSRLLSDRFSAERPKGSFSTLEIQRTEQGDSAMYLCASSSQGLNTEAFFGQGTRLTVV.

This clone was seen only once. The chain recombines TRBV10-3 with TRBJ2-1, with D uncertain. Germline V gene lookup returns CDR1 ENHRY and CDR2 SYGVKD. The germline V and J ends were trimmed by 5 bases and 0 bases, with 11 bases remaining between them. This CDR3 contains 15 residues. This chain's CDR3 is CAISSAVSSYNEQFF. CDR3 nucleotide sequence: TGTGCCATCAGTTCGGCGGTGAGCTCCTACAATGAGCAGTTCTTC.

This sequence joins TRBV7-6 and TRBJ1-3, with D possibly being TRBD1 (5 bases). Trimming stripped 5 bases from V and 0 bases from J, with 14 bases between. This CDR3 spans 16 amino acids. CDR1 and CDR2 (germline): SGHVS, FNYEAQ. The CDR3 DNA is TGTGCCAGCAGCCCGGGACCGTCGAGCTCTGGAAACACCATATATTTT. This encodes CASSPGPSSSGNTIYF. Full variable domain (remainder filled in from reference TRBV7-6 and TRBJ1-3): GAGVSQSPRYKVTKRGQDVALRCDPISGHVSLYWYRQALGQGPEFLTYFNYEAQQDKSGLPNDRFSAERPEGSISTLTIQRTEQRDSAMYRCASSPGPSSSGNTIYFGEGSWLTVV.

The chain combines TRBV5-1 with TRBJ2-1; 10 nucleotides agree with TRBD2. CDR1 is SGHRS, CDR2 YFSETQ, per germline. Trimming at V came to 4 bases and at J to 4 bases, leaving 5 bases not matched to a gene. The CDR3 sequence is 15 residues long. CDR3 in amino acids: CASSRGLADYNEQFF. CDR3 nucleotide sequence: TGCGCCAGCAGCCGCGGACTAGCGGATTACAATGAGCAGTTCTTC.

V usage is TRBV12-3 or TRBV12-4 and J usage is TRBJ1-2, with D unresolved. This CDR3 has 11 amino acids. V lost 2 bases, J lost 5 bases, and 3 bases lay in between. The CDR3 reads CASSLSYGYTF. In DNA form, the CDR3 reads TGTGCCAGCAGTTTAAGTTATGGCTACACCTTC.

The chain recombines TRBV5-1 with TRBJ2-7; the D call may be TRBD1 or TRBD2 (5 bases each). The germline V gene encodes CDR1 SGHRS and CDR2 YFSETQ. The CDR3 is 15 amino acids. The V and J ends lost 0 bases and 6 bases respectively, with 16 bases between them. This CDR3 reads CASSLGPGTPLEQYF. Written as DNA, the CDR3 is TGCGCCAGCAGCTTGGGTCCAGGGACCCCCCTCGAGCAGTACTTC. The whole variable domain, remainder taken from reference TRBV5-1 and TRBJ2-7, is KAGVTQTPRYLIKTRGQQVTLSCSPISGHRSVSWYQQTPGQGLQFLFEYFSETQRNKGNFPGRFSGRQFSNSRSEMNVSTLELGDSALYLCASSLGPGTPLEQYFGPGTRLTVT.

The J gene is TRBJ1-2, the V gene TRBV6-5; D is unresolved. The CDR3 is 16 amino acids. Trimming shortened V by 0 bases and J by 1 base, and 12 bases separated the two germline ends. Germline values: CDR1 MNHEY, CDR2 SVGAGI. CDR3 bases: TGTGCCAGCAGTTACTCGAGGGCAGCCGTTAACTATGGCTACACCTTC. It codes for CASSYSRAAVNYGYTF.

The CDR3 region has the DNA TGCAGCGGCATGAGGGGGGGCGGGGGGACTGAAGCTTTCTTT. Amino acids: CSGMRGGGGTEAFF. This rearrangement joins TRBV29-1 to TRBJ1-1, with D maybe TRBD1 (6 bases). Trimming pared 7 bases from V and 5 bases from J, leaving 20 bases between. Germline V CDR1 and CDR2: SQVTM, ANQGSEA. The CDR3 runs 14 residues.

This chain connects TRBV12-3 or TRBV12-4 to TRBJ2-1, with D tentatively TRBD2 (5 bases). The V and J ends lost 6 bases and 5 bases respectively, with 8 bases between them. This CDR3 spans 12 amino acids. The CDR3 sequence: CASSMRDNEQFF. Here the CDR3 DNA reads TGTGCCAGCAGCATGCGGGACAATGAGCAGTTCTTC.

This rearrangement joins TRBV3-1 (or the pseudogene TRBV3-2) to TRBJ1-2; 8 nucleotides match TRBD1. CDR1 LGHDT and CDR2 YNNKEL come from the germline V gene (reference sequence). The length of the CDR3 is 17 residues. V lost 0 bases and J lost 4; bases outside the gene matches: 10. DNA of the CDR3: TGTGCCAGCAGCCAAGACCTGGGGACAGGACTACTCTATGGCTACACCTTC. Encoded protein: CASSQDLGTGLLYGYTF.

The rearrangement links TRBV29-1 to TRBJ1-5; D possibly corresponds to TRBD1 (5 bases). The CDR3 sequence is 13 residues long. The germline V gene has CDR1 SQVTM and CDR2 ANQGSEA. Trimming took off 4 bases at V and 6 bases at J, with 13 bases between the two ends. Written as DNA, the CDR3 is TGCAGCGTTGCGACTGGGGGGTTTCAGCCCCAGCATTTT. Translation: CSVATGGFQPQHF.

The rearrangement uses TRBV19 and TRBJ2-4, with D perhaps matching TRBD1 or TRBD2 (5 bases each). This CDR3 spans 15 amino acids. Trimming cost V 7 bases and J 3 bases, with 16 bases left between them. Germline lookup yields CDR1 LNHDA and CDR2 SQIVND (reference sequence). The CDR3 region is CASTDLGTSKNIQYF. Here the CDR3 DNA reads TGTGCCAGTACTGACCTGGGGACGAGCAAAAACATTCAGTACTTC.

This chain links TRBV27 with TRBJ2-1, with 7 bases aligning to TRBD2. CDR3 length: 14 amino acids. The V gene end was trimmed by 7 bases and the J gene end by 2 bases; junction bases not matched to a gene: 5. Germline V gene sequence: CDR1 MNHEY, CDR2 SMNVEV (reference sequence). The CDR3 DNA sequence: TGTGCCAGCATCCAAGCGGGACCCTACAATGAGCAGTTCTTC. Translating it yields CASIQAGPYNEQFF.

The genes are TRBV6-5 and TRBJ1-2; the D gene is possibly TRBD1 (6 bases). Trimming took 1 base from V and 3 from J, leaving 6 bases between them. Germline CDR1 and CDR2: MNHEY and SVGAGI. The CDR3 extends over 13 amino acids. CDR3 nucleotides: TGTGCCAGCAGTTACTGGACAGACTATGGCTACACCTTC. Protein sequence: CASSYWTDYGYTF.

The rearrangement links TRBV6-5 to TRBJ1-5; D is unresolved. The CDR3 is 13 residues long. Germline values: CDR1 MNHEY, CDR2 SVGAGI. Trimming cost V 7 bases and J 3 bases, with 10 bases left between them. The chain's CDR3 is CASTGGYNQPQHF. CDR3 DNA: TGTGCCAGCACCGGAGGGTACAATCAGCCCCAGCATTTT.

The CDR3 protein is CAISSMGQGQGAGYGYTF. In DNA, the CDR3 is TGTGCCATCAGTTCCATGGGCCAAGGACAGGGAGCGGGCTATGGCTACACCTTC. This chain connects TRBV10-3 to TRBJ1-2; 8 bases are a match to TRBD1. The CDR3 loop spans 18 amino acids. From germline, CDR1 is ENHRY and CDR2 SYGVKD. The V and J ends lost 5 bases and 4 bases, in that order; junction bases with no gene match: 18.

The CDR3 DNA reads as TGTGCCAGCAGCACACAGGGCAATCAGCCCCAGCATTTT. It translates to CASSTQGNQPQHF. The J gene is TRBJ1-5, the V gene TRBV7-9, with D maybe TRBD1 (5 bases). Germline CDR1 is SEHNR and CDR2 is FQNEAQ (reference sequence). V lost 5 bases to trimming and J lost 2 bases, with 7 bases between them. This CDR3 spans 13 amino acids.

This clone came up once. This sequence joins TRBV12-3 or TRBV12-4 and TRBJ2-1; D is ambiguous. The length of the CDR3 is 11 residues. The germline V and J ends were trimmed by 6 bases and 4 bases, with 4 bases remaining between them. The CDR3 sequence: CASRVYNEQFF. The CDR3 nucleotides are TGTGCCAGCAGAGTATACAATGAGCAGTTCTTC.